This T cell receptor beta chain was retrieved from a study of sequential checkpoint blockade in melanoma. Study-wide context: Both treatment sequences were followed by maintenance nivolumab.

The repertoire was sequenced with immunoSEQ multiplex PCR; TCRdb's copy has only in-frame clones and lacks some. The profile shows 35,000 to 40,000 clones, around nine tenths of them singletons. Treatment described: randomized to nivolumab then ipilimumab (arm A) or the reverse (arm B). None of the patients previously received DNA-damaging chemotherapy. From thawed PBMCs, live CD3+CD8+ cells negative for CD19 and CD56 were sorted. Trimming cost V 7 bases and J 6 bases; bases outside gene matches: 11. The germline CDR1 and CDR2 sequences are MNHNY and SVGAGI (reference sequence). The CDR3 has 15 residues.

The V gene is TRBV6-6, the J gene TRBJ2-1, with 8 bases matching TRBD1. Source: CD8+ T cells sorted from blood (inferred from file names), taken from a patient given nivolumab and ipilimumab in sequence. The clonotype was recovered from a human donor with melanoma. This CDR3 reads CASTGPQGDRNEQFF. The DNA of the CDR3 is TGTGCCAGCACTGGACCACAGGGGGACCGCAATGAGCAGTTCTTC.